These 28 T cell receptor beta chains share one sample of origin, sequenced in a study of blood T cells in healthy people across ages. Through a sample-barcoded 5' primer and a J-beta primer mix, a second PCR was run for roughly 6 to 11 cycles. One entry per CDR3 protein, called by TCRdb with MiXCR from the 5' RACE reads. The sample includes around 1.7 million distinct CDR3 sequences, roughly 27% of them seen just once. Material: blood. The receptors originated from a woman in her thirties in good health.

This clonotype has a handful of counts. The CDR3 DNA is TGTGCCACGGTGGACAGCTTCCAAGAGACCCAGTTCTTC. This codes for CATVDSFQETQFF. The rearrangement uses TRBV6-6 and TRBJ2-5; a possible D gene is TRBD1 (6 bases). The assigned J gene may be wrong: the sequence end matches TRBJ2-1 better. Germline CDR1 and CDR2: MNHNY and SVGAGI (reference sequence). This CDR3 has 13 amino acids.

J is TRBJ1-1 and V is TRBV18; D possibly corresponds to TRBD1 (6 bases). The CDR3 has 17 amino acids. Germline CDR1 reads KGHSH; CDR2 reads LQKENI. Deletions cut 2 bases from V and 0 bases from J, with 16 bases between. The CDR3 protein is CASSPAGASPMNTEAFF. The CDR3 nucleotides are TGTGCCAGCTCACCAGCAGGGGCCAGCCCCATGAACACTGAAGCTTTCTTT.

This clonotype turned up a few times. The gene calls are TRBV20-1 and TRBJ1-4, with no clear D. CDR3 size: 14 residues. V was shortened by 2 bases and J by 0 bases, with 7 bases between the two germline ends. The V gene's germline CDR1 is DFQATT and CDR2 SNEGSKA (reference sequence). In DNA form, the CDR3 reads TGCAGTGCTAGATTGGTTGCAACTAATGAAAAACTGTTTTTT. This sequence encodes CSARLVATNEKLFF.

On this clonotype itself: A much larger clone differs from this one at a single base, so this may be a read error. The chain carries TRBV6-6 and TRBJ2-7; TRBD1 might be the D (6 bases). Germline CDR1 MNHNY, CDR2 SVGAGI (reference sequence). The CDR3 loop spans 15 amino acids. V lost 5 bases, J lost 0 bases, and 14 bases lay in between. The CDR3 DNA follows: TGTGCCAGCAGTGCCCGGACAGCCATCTCCTACGAGCAGTACTTC. The encoded protein is CASSARTAISYEQYF.

This clonotype occurred a few times. This chain connects TRBV20-1 to TRBJ1-6; 9 bases line up with TRBD1. Looked up from germline, CDR1 is DFQATT and CDR2 is SNEGSKA (reference sequence). V lost 0 bases and J lost 8; bases outside the gene matches: 2. The CDR3 is 14 residues long. Here the CDR3 reads CSARDGQGHSPLHF. CDR3 DNA: TGCAGTGCTAGAGATGGACAGGGGCATTCACCCCTCCACTTT.

In this sample, this clonotype turned up a few times. J is TRBJ1-2 and V is TRBV6-5, with D maybe TRBD1 (5 bases). The CDR3 length is 14 residues. Looked up from germline, CDR1 is MNHEY and CDR2 is SVGAGI. Trimming stripped 6 bases from V and 3 bases from J, with 14 bases between. The CDR3 protein is CASSPTGAHYGYTF. The CDR3 nucleotides are TGTGCCAGCAGCCCCACAGGTGCCCACTATGGCTACACCTTC.

CDR3 residues: CSASRVIGFYEQYF. The CDR3 DNA is TGCAGTGCTAGTAGGGTTATAGGATTCTACGAGCAGTACTTC. V usage is TRBV20-1 and J usage is TRBJ2-5; no definite D call. With the DNA end fitting TRBJ2-7 better, the J assignment may be wrong. Per germline, CDR1 DFQATT and CDR2 SNEGSKA (reference sequence). The CDR3 covers 14 residues.

This chain joins TRBV5-1 and TRBJ1-2, with D unresolved. The CDR3 sequence is 14 residues long. Trimming took off 4 bases at V and 0 bases at J, with 10 bases between the two ends. From germline, CDR1 is SGHRS and CDR2 YFSETQ. The CDR3 DNA is TGCGCCAGCAGCCGGGAGGCGGCTAACTATGGCTACACCTTC. This translates into CASSREAANYGYTF.

This sequence joins TRBV7-2 and TRBJ2-7; the match to TRBD1 covers 8 bases. This CDR3 region has 15 residues. V gave up 5 bases and J gave up 0 bases; unmatched junction bases: 6. CDR1 SGHTA and CDR2 FQGNSA come from the germline V gene. The CDR3, as DNA: TGTGCCAGCAGCCAGGCCCAGGGGGCCTCCTACGAGCAGTACTTC. Protein product: CASSQAQGASYEQYF.

The chain recombines TRBV20-1 with TRBJ1-2; no definite D call. V was cut by 0 bases and J by 8 bases, with 10 bases left in between. The CDR3 is 12 residues long. The germline gives CDR1 DFQATT, CDR2 SNEGSKA (reference sequence). The chain's CDR3 is CSARDLVRGYTF. The CDR3 DNA follows: TGCAGTGCTAGAGATTTGGTTCGGGGCTACACCTTC.

This chain uses TRBV20-1 with TRBJ2-7, with TRBD2 matching over 8 bases. Per germline, CDR1 DFQATT and CDR2 SNEGSKA (reference sequence). This CDR3 is built from 14 residues. Trimming took 3 bases from V and 2 from J; bases not matched to a gene: 6. CDR3 loop: CSARGARGAYEQYF. The CDR3 nucleotides are TGCAGTGCTAGGGGCGCGCGGGGGGCCTACGAGCAGTACTTC.

The V and J genes are TRBV7-9 and TRBJ2-7; 7 bases are shared with TRBD2. The V gene's germline CDR1 is SEHNR and CDR2 FQNEAQ (reference sequence). The trim removed 6 bases at V and 3 bases at J, leaving 11 bases unmatched. The CDR3 contains 15 residues. The CDR3 DNA reads TGTGCCAGCAGGCCAGAGGCGGGGGATAGCTACGAGCAGTACTTC. This encodes CASRPEAGDSYEQYF.

This clonotype has only a few counts. The rearrangement links TRBV9 to TRBJ2-1; the match to TRBD1 covers 7 bases. Germline V lookup: CDR1 SGDLS, CDR2 YYNGEE. The CDR3 spans 14 residues. After removal of 2 bases from V and 9 bases from J, the junction contained 8 bases not matched to a gene. CDR3 amino acids: CASSVTGSSGEQFF. CDR3 nucleotides: TGTGCCAGCAGCGTGACAGGGTCTTCTGGTGAGCAGTTCTTC.

The table lists this clonotype with many counts. The chain links TRBV29-1 to TRBJ2-7, with D perhaps TRBD2 (5 bases). V lost 6 bases and J lost 0, with 15 bases in between. Germline V gene sequence: CDR1 SQVTM, CDR2 ANQGSEA. The CDR3 is made up of 14 amino acids. For the CDR3, the DNA is TGCAGCGTGGGGAGTGTCCTGAGCTCCTACGAGCAGTACTTC. Translation: CSVGSVLSSYEQYF.

Details on this clonotype: A much larger clonotype is one base distant, so this may be a read error. The chain links TRBV6-6 to TRBJ2-1; the D is unclear. Germline CDR1 and CDR2: MNHNY and SVGAGI (reference sequence). This CDR3 spans 12 amino acids. V dropped 10 bases and J dropped 8 bases, with 15 bases sitting between them. CDR3 sequence: CATLMETDEQFF. CDR3 nucleotide sequence: TGTGCCACCCTGATGGAGACGGATGAGCAGTTCTTC.

The rearrangement joins TRBV7-2 to TRBJ2-7; maybe TRBD2 (6 bases). Between the trimmed V and J ends, which lost 5 bases and 2 bases, there was a span of 16 bases. The CDR3 covers 15 residues. CDR1 SGHTA and CDR2 FQGNSA come from the germline V gene. CDR3 amino acids: CASSPQGGGAYEQYF. The CDR3 coding sequence is TGTGCCAGCAGCCCCCAGGGAGGCGGGGCCTACGAGCAGTACTTC.

This clonotype was found a few times. The chain carries TRBV3-1 and TRBJ2-7; D is perhaps TRBD1 (6 bases). There are 15 residues in the CDR3. Trimming shortened V by 6 bases and J by 3 bases, and 18 bases separated the two germline ends. CDR1 is LGHDT, CDR2 YNNKEL, per germline (reference sequence). CDR3 sequence reads: CASRGGPKGLYEQYF. The CDR3 DNA reads TGTGCCAGCAGAGGGGGACCGAAAGGCCTCTACGAGCAGTACTTC.

This clonotype was counted ten times or more. This chain connects TRBV29-1 to TRBJ2-5; no reliable D call. The CDR3 covers 11 residues. Germline assignment: CDR1 SQVTM and CDR2 ANQGSEA. Deletions cut 7 bases from V and 4 bases from J, with 10 bases between. CDR3 bases: TGCAGCGCTGCGGAGCGAGAGACCCAGTACTTC. Translated, it gives CSAAERETQYF.

The gene calls are TRBV5-1 and TRBJ2-7; D unclear. Per germline, CDR1 SGHRS and CDR2 YFSETQ. This CDR3 is built from 15 residues. The ends were cut back, 2 bases at V and 7 bases at J, with 19 bases in the middle. CDR3 amino acids: CASSLAGRLNNEQYF. The CDR3 DNA reads TGCGCCAGCAGCTTAGCTGGCAGATTGAACAATGAGCAGTACTTC.

There are many counts of this clonotype. The rearrangement uses TRBV4-1 and TRBJ2-7, with D possibly matching TRBD1 (5 bases). In germline, CDR1 is MGHRA, CDR2 YSYEKL. The CDR3 runs 14 residues. V dropped 2 bases and J dropped 3 bases, with 11 bases sitting between them. CDR3 protein: CASSQILQGYEQYF. CDR3 coding DNA: TGCGCCAGCAGCCAAATCCTCCAGGGCTACGAGCAGTACTTC.

In its sample, this clonotype was seen many times. With a much larger clone just one base away, this may be a read error. The chain links TRBV10-2 to TRBJ2-1; 8 positions agree with TRBD2. This CDR3 region has 14 residues. The trim removed 6 bases at V and 10 bases at J, leaving 11 bases unmatched. CDR1 is WSHSY and CDR2 is SAAADI in the germline V gene. CDR3 region: CASRESGGGREQFF. DNA of the CDR3: TGCGCCAGCAGGGAATCCGGGGGGGGAAGGGAGCAGTTCTTC.

This clonotype has a handful of counts. V and J are TRBV4-2 and TRBJ2-4, with 9 bases identical to TRBD2. With the DNA end fitting TRBJ2-7 better, the J assignment may be wrong. This CDR3 is built from 15 residues. Germline V gene sequence: CDR1 LGHNA, CDR2 YNFKEQ. The CDR3 sequence is CASSPQRGESYEQYF. As DNA, the CDR3 is TGTGCCAGCAGCCCTCAGCGGGGGGAGTCCTACGAGCAGTACTTC.

In its sample, this clonotype was seen many times. The V gene is TRBV10-3, the J gene TRBJ1-5; D not certain. With 3 bases removed from V and 0 bases from J, the gap between germline ends came to 6 bases. The CDR3 has 14 amino acids. The germline V gene has CDR1 ENHRY and CDR2 SYGVKD. CDR3 DNA sequence: TGTGCCATCAGTGACGGTTATAGCAATCAGCCCCAGCATTTT. This encodes CAISDGYSNQPQHF.

Of note for this clonotype: One end of the junction is discordant with germline, which a read error may explain. This rearrangement joins TRBV11-2 to TRBJ1-2; D is possibly TRBD1 (5 bases). Looked up from germline, CDR1 is SGHAT and CDR2 is FQNNGV. This CDR3 contains 15 residues. CDR3 protein: CTSSLDSGYSYGYTF. The CDR3 DNA reads as TGTACCAGCAGCTTAGATTCAGGGTACAGCTATGGCTACACCTTC.

Only a few counts were recorded for this clonotype. V and J are TRBV27 and TRBJ2-1; TRBD1 aligns across 7 bases. Germline V gene lookup returns CDR1 MNHEY and CDR2 SMNVEV (reference sequence). The CDR3 runs 13 residues. V dropped 7 bases and J dropped 8; count of bases not matched to a gene: 8. The CDR3 loop reads CASKQQGSDEQFF. DNA of the CDR3: TGTGCCAGCAAGCAACAGGGGTCAGATGAGCAGTTCTTC.

Here the CDR3 reads CASKGGGRTGGYTF. CDR3 bases: TGTGCCAGCAAGGGGGGCGGTCGAACGGGGGGCTACACCTTC. The rearrangement joins TRBV25-1 to TRBJ1-2, with a possible D match to TRBD1 (6 bases). Germline V lookup: CDR1 MGHDK, CDR2 SYGVNS. The CDR3 extends over 14 amino acids. V shed 7 bases and J shed 8 bases, with 20 bases lying between them.

This clonotype occurred many times. V usage is TRBV5-1 and J usage is TRBJ2-7; the D is unclear. Trimming cost V 0 bases and J 0 bases, with 4 bases left between them. CDR3 size: 13 residues. Germline V gives CDR1 SGHRS, CDR2 YFSETQ. DNA for the CDR3: TGCGCCAGCAGCTTGGAGACCTCCTACGAGCAGTACTTC. Its protein product is CASSLETSYEQYF.

The chain couples TRBV7-2 to TRBJ2-4, with 14 positions matching TRBD2. Germline CDR1 is SGHTA and CDR2 is FQGNSA. CDR3 length: 19 amino acids. The trim removed 6 bases at V and 13 bases at J, leaving 23 bases unmatched. CDR3 sequence reads: CASRSGLAGGSSSYNEQYF. CDR3 bases: TGTGCCAGCAGGTCCGGACTAGCGGGGGGATCGAGCTCCTACAATGAGCAGTACTTC.